This T cell receptor beta chain was captured in a study of T cell responses to AZD1222 COVID-19 vaccine. Germline-derived CDR1 and CDR2 are SGHRS and YFSETQ. This CDR3 has 14 residues. V was clipped by 1 base and J by 2 bases; unmatched bases: 1. General study findings and limits: Clonal diversity may have been underestimated in mostly white British donors. No repertoire was sampled before or during the peak T cell response, only after it. Following two doses of AZD1222, Spike-specific TCR breadth and depth rose.

On this clone itself: Its antigen is undetermined.

Sequenced by immunoSEQ multiplex PCR; TCRdb stores in-frame clones only, minus some. Here the sample spans tens of thousands of clones, 60% to 85% being singletons. Second-dose intervals near 4 or 12 weeks were combined. The chain employs TRBV5-1 and TRBJ2-3, with 7 bases matching TRBD1. This TCR derives from an adult who received the AZD1222 COVID-19 vaccine. Here the sequenced sample was peripheral blood, taken 28 days after the second AZD1222 dose. The CDR3 loop reads CASSLQGDTDTQYF. The CDR3 DNA reads TGCGCCAGCAGCTTGCAGGGGGACACAGATACGCAGTATTTT.